A few counts support the clone carrying this T cell receptor beta chain. Its antigen is undetermined. In every patient, relapse followed autologous stem cell transplantation, while exposure to brentuximab vedotin differed. These data originate in a study of PD-1 blockade in classical Hodgkin lymphoma. Study-wide points: At baseline, newly diagnosed patients reportedly showed less TCR diversity than healthy donors.

Sequencing was performed with immunoSEQ multiplex PCR; in TCRdb, only in-frame clones are kept and a portion is missing. Counted here are tens of thousands of clones, less than 80% occurring once; the ten biggest clones make up more than 2.5%. The CDR3 length is 18 residues. CDR1 KGHSH and CDR2 LQKENI come from the germline V gene. V gave up 1 base and J gave up 7 bases; unmatched junction bases: 9. Sequencing used peripheral blood mononuclear cells (PBMCs), obtained before the second cycle of nivolumab. This TCR was recovered from a human donor with classical Hodgkin lymphoma. V usage is TRBV18 and J usage is TRBJ1-6, with 11 nucleotides matching TRBD1. The CDR3 DNA follows: TGTGCCAGCTCACCACTGACAGGACAGGGGGCGCCCAATTCACCCCTCCACTTT. This codes for CASSPLTGQGAPNSPLHF. Full variable domain (rest looked up from reference TRBV18 and TRBJ1-6): NAGVMQNPRHLVRRRGQEARLRCSPMKGHSHVYWYRQLPEEGLKFMVYLQKENIIDESGMPKERFSAEFPKEGPSILRIQQVVRGDSAAYFCASSPLTGQGAPNSPLHFGNGTRLTVT.